A single sample gave rise to the 32 T cell receptor beta chains below, sequenced in a study of T cell repertoires in cytomegalovirus infection. These receptors have no known antigen. TCRdb processed the reads anew with MiXCR; each CDR3 protein has one entry. The table records approximately 770,000 distinct CDR3 sequences, 25% to 30% of them present only once. Here the sequenced sample was cultured CD8+ T cells from PBMCs, taken from culture after CMV antigen stimulation. Source of these receptors: a human donor in good health (CMV status not recorded). Some clones in this sample may be carry-over from other donors' samples.

This clonotype was seen a few times. The chain uses TRBV11-2 and TRBJ1-2; D perhaps matches TRBD1 (6 bases). The CDR3 length is 16 residues. Per germline, CDR1 SGHAT and CDR2 FQNNGV. With 1 base removed from V and 7 bases from J, the gap between germline ends came to 19 bases. Here the CDR3 DNA reads TGTGCCAGCAGCTTAGTGTTAGCGGGGGCCTATCGTGGCTACACCTTC. This encodes CASSLVLAGAYRGYTF.

In its sample, this clonotype was seen a few times. The CDR3 here is CASSPGTGIEAFF. The CDR3 bases are TGTGCCAGCAGCCCTGGGACAGGGATTGAAGCTTTCTTT. This chain uses TRBV7-2 with TRBJ1-1; the match to TRBD1 covers 9 bases. CDR1 and CDR2 from the germline V gene are SGHTA and FQGNSA. This CDR3 is 13 amino acids long. Trimming took 5 bases from V and 7 from J; bases not matched to a gene: 5.

The chain couples TRBV12-3 or TRBV12-4 to TRBJ1-4; D is perhaps TRBD1 (6 bases). V was trimmed by 1 base and J by 8 bases, leaving 11 bases between them. The CDR3 totals 14 residues. The CDR3 DNA reads as TGTGCCAGCAGTTTAGTTCGGGGGGCAGAAAAACTGTTTTTT. It codes for CASSLVRGAEKLFF.

The table lists this clonotype with a count of one. The chain recombines TRBV3-1 with TRBJ2-3, with 9 bases identical to TRBD1. Germline V gene lookup returns CDR1 LGHDT and CDR2 YNNKEL (reference sequence). After removal of 4 bases from V and 2 bases from J, the junction contained 7 bases not matched to a gene. The CDR3 length is 16 residues. The CDR3 sequence: CASSLRDRDYTDTQYF. CDR3 bases: TGTGCCAGCAGCCTCCGGGACAGGGACTACACAGATACGCAGTATTTT.

The rearrangement uses TRBV27 and TRBJ1-1; TRBD1 might be the D (5 bases). The CDR3 is made up of 13 amino acids. Trimming took off 4 bases at V and 0 bases at J, with 6 bases between the two ends. Germline V gene data show CDR1 as MNHEY and CDR2 as SMNVEV (reference sequence). The CDR3 nucleotides read TGTGCCAGCAGTTGGGACGTGAACACTGAAGCTTTCTTT. It encodes CASSWDVNTEAFF.

J is TRBJ2-7 and V is TRBV10-2; 7 positions match TRBD2. Germline loops: CDR1 WSHSY, CDR2 SAAADI. The CDR3 runs 14 residues. V was pared by 4 bases and J by 2 bases, with 5 bases of the junction left unmatched. The CDR3 region is CASSGASGTYEQYF. CDR3 DNA sequence: TGCGCCAGCAGTGGGGCTAGCGGAACCTACGAGCAGTACTTC.

The V call is TRBV6-6, the J call TRBJ2-7, with a possible D match to TRBD2 (6 bases). Per germline, CDR1 MNHNY and CDR2 SVGAGI (reference sequence). Deletions cut 2 bases from V and 2 bases from J, with 7 bases between. CDR3 length equals 13 residues. The CDR3 reads CASSYGGTYEQYV. The CDR3 DNA reads TGTGCCAGCAGTTACGGGGGGACCTACGAGCAGTACGTC.

About this clonotype: One end of the junction is discordant with germline, which a read error may explain. The rearrangement uses TRBV7-7 and TRBJ2-5; 7 nucleotides line up with TRBD1. The germline V gene encodes CDR1 SSHAT and CDR2 FNYEAQ (reference sequence). The CDR3 is 15 amino acids. The CDR3 region has the DNA TGTGCTAGCAGCCCCCGGGACAGAACCCAAGAGACCCAGTACTTC. Translation: CASSPRDRTQETQYF.

This clonotype was seen a handful of times. This sequence joins TRBV13 and TRBJ1-1, with 9 bases fitting TRBD1. Germline trimming cut 5 bases from V and 3 bases from J; bases unmatched to any gene: 4. In germline, CDR1 is PRHDT, CDR2 FYEKMQ (reference sequence). The CDR3 has 14 amino acids. CDR3 loop: CASSMGQGHTEAFF. The CDR3 bases are TGTGCCAGCAGCATGGGACAGGGTCACACTGAAGCTTTCTTT.

The V and J genes are TRBV7-2 and TRBJ1-4; D is possibly TRBD1 (6 bases). CDR1 and CDR2 (germline): SGHTA, FQGNSA. This CDR3 is 18 amino acids long. V shed 1 base and J shed 0 bases, with 15 bases lying between them. The CDR3 is CASSLEGGPEATNEKLFF. In nucleotides, the CDR3 is TGTGCCAGCAGCTTAGAAGGGGGTCCTGAAGCAACTAATGAAAAACTGTTTTTT.

This chain links TRBV28 with TRBJ1-1; no clear D. Germline V gene lookup returns CDR1 MDHEN and CDR2 SYDVKM. V lost 5 bases and J lost 5, with 12 bases in between. The CDR3 loop spans 13 amino acids. CDR3 in DNA: TGTGCCAGCAGTCCTGTTGGAGGGACTGAAGCTTTCTTT. Encoded protein: CASSPVGGTEAFF.

This clonotype turned up a few times. This chain joins TRBV12-3 or TRBV12-4 and TRBJ1-6; no firm D call. The CDR3 totals 14 residues. Trimming removed 3 bases from V and 6 bases from J, with 9 bases in between. In DNA, the CDR3 is TGTGCCAGCAGTTTCAGTCTGTTTAATTCACCCCTCCACTTT. Translated: CASSFSLFNSPLHF.

This clonotype has a handful of counts. The chain is built from TRBV12-3 or TRBV12-4 and TRBJ2-1; D possibly corresponds to TRBD1 (6 bases). The CDR3 covers 15 residues. Trimming took off 1 base at V and 5 bases at J, with 12 bases between the two ends. CDR3: CASSLVVQGNNEQFF. CDR3 DNA sequence: TGTGCCAGCAGTTTAGTAGTGCAGGGGAACAATGAGCAGTTCTTC.

The chain is built from TRBV6-5 and TRBJ2-5; D is unresolved. Trimming took 6 bases from V and 5 from J, leaving 13 bases between them. Germline assignment: CDR1 MNHEY and CDR2 SVGAGI. This CDR3 is built from 13 residues. CDR3 bases: TGTGCCAGCAGGCCCGGACGATGGGAGACCCAGTACTTC. It specifies CASRPGRWETQYF.

This clonotype came up many times. The chain couples TRBV10-3 to TRBJ2-1; 7 nucleotides line up with TRBD1. CDR3 size: 15 residues. CDR1 and CDR2 (germline): ENHRY, SYGVKD. The J segment lost 7 bases and the V segment lost 2 bases, leaving 8 bases of the junction unmatched. The CDR3 region has the DNA TGTGCCATCAGTGAGACCGAGACAGGGATAAATGAGCAGTTCTTC. It translates to CAISETETGINEQFF.

This chain links TRBV19 with TRBJ2-1; 9 positions agree with TRBD2. V lost 2 bases to trimming and J lost 7 bases; unmatched junction nucleotides: 6. Germline V gives CDR1 LNHDA, CDR2 SQIVND (reference sequence). This CDR3 has 15 amino acids. The CDR3 sequence: CASSISGTSWNEQFF. In nucleotides, the CDR3 is TGTGCCAGTAGTATAAGTGGGACTAGCTGGAATGAGCAGTTCTTC.

This chain uses TRBV28 with TRBJ2-2; D may be TRBD2 (5 bases). Deletions cut 5 bases from V and 0 bases from J, with 13 bases between. Germline-derived CDR1 and CDR2 are MDHEN and SYDVKM. The CDR3 covers 16 residues. In DNA form, the CDR3 reads TGTGCCAGCAGTACGCTTAGCGACCCGAACACCGGGGAGCTGTTTTTT. Translating gives CASSTLSDPNTGELFF.

This clonotype has only one observation. The chain has TRBV7-4 and TRBJ2-7; 8 bases align to TRBD2. V shed 0 bases, J shed 2 bases, and the junction held 3 bases outside the gene matches. Germline assignment: CDR1 SGHVT and CDR2 SQSDAQ. This CDR3 contains 15 residues. Here the CDR3 DNA reads TGTGCCAGCAGCTTAGCGGACGGGGGGGCCTACGAGCAGTACGTC. It is translated as CASSLADGGAYEQYV.

The V call is TRBV20-1, the J call TRBJ1-6; D unresolved. V shed 1 base and J shed 2 bases, with 12 bases lying between them. Per the germline V gene, CDR1 is DFQATT and CDR2 is SNEGSKA (reference sequence). This CDR3 has 16 residues. In DNA, the CDR3 is TGCAGTGCTAGAGGCTTAGAGGGAACCTATAATTCACCCCTCCACTTT. Its protein is CSARGLEGTYNSPLHF.

The CDR3 sequence: CSVDKRTGGGTEAFF. The CDR3 coding sequence is TGCAGCGTTGATAAGCGGACAGGGGGTGGCACTGAAGCTTTCTTT. This sequence joins TRBV29-1 and TRBJ1-1; 10 positions agree with TRBD1. Trimming at V came to 3 bases and at J to 4 bases, leaving 8 bases not matched to a gene. The germline CDR1 and CDR2 sequences are SQVTM and ANQGSEA. The CDR3 has 15 amino acids.

This clonotype has at least ten counts. DNA for the CDR3: TGTGCTAGTGGCCCTTTAGGGAGCTCCTACAATGAGCAGTTCTTC. Protein sequence: CASGPLGSSYNEQFF. This rearrangement joins TRBV12-5 to TRBJ2-1, with a possible D match to TRBD2 (5 bases). The CDR3 covers 15 residues. The germline CDR1 and CDR2 sequences are LGHNT and FRNRAP. V was cut by 6 bases and J by 0 bases, with 12 bases left in between.

The chain is built from TRBV12-3 or TRBV12-4 and TRBJ1-4; 10 nucleotides line up with TRBD1. Trimming at V came to 8 bases and at J to 9 bases, leaving 6 bases not matched to a gene. There are 13 residues in the CDR3. The CDR3 nucleotides are TGTGCCAGCCGGACAGGGGGAAATAAAAAACTGTTTTTT. It is translated as CASRTGGNKKLFF.

This clonotype was counted many times. The CDR3 coding sequence is TGTGCCAGCAGCTTCTGGGCCGAGTTCACAGATACGCAGTATTTT. This codes for CASSFWAEFTDTQYF. V and J are TRBV7-6 and TRBJ2-3; D uncertain. Germline V gene lookup returns CDR1 SGHVS and CDR2 FNYEAQ. V lost 3 bases and J 2 bases, leaving 12 bases between the germline ends. There are 15 residues in the CDR3.

This sequence joins TRBV6-6 and TRBJ1-5; D unclear. V lost 5 bases, J lost 8 bases, and 13 bases lay in between. Per germline, CDR1 MNHNY and CDR2 SVGAGI (reference sequence). This CDR3 is 13 amino acids long. Here the CDR3 DNA reads TGTGCCAGCAGTGACTTCGGATTCGAGCCCCAGCATTTT. It translates to CASSDFGFEPQHF.

This clonotype was recorded at least ten times. The chain links TRBV7-3 to TRBJ1-3, with 7 bases fitting TRBD1. The junction had 7 bases not matched to a gene; V was cut back by 5 bases and J by 3 bases. Germline V gene data show CDR1 as SGHTA and CDR2 as FQGTGA. There are 15 residues in the CDR3. CDR3 sequence (DNA): TGTGCCAGCAGCCCCTACCGGACAGGTGGAAACACCATATATTTT. Protein: CASSPYRTGGNTIYF.

The chain employs TRBV28 and TRBJ2-4; TRBD2 is a possible D gene (6 bases). With 6 bases removed from V and 3 bases from J, the gap between germline ends came to 18 bases. Germline V gives CDR1 MDHEN, CDR2 SYDVKM. The CDR3 spans 16 residues. The CDR3 bases are TGTGCCAGCAGATATACGACCACGGGACTCAAAAACATTCAGTACTTC. Translated: CASRYTTTGLKNIQYF.

The rearrangement links TRBV6-1 to TRBJ2-5; D call uncertain. Germline CDR1 reads MNHNS; CDR2 reads SASEGT. V dropped 7 bases and J dropped 0 bases, with 9 bases sitting between them. This CDR3 contains 13 residues. This CDR3 is CASTLQNQETQYF. The DNA of the CDR3 is TGTGCCAGCACCCTACAGAACCAAGAGACCCAGTACTTC.

This clonotype appeared a few times. The CDR3 loop is CASSPQTGDEQFF. CDR3 DNA sequence: TGTGCCAGCAGCCCACAGACCGGGGATGAGCAGTTCTTC. V gene TRBV2 combines with J gene TRBJ2-1, with D perhaps TRBD2 (5 bases). Trimming cost V 6 bases and J 8 bases, with 14 bases left between them. The CDR3 extends over 13 amino acids. CDR1 SNHLY and CDR2 FYNNEI come from the germline V gene.

This clonotype was found once. This chain joins TRBV9 and TRBJ1-2; D gene uncertain. Trimming removed 7 bases at V and 5 bases at J, with 24 bases between. From germline, CDR1 is SGDLS and CDR2 YYNGEE. This CDR3 spans 16 amino acids. The CDR3 reads CASGPLTGGGGYGYTF. The CDR3 bases are TGTGCCAGCGGACCCCTAACGGGCGGCGGAGGTTATGGCTACACCTTC.

There are many counts of this clonotype. The V gene is TRBV10-3, the J gene TRBJ2-1, with 7 bases lining up with TRBD1. Germline loops: CDR1 ENHRY, CDR2 SYGVKD. V lost 5 bases to trimming and J lost 5 bases; unmatched junction nucleotides: 9. CDR3 length equals 15 residues. The CDR3 sequence is CAISPTGTANNEQFF. In DNA form, the CDR3 reads TGTGCCATCAGTCCGACCGGGACAGCAAACAATGAGCAGTTCTTC.

This clonotype has only a few counts. The chain employs TRBV20-1 and TRBJ1-2; D is undetermined. CDR1 is DFQATT and CDR2 is SNEGSKA in the germline V gene (reference sequence). The CDR3 runs to 15 residues. V lost 3 bases to trimming and J lost 3 bases, with 17 bases between them. CDR3 loop: CSASGSGERDYGYTF. The CDR3 DNA sequence: TGCAGTGCTAGCGGGTCAGGAGAACGCGACTATGGCTACACCTTC.

The sample holds many counts of this clonotype. This sequence joins TRBV20-1 and TRBJ1-1; D gene ambiguous. Germline V lookup: CDR1 DFQATT, CDR2 SNEGSKA (reference sequence). This CDR3 spans 13 amino acids. Between the trimmed V and J ends, which lost 1 base and 0 bases, there was a span of 6 bases. CDR3 amino acids: CSARGAMNTEAFF. The DNA for the CDR3 is TGCAGTGCTAGAGGCGCTATGAACACTGAAGCTTTCTTT.